One T cell receptor beta chain is described in this entry. The antigen remains undetermined. This entry is derived from a study of CD8+CD57+ T cells in acquired aplastic anemia. Genomic DNA acted as the template from which TCR beta VDJ combination and CDR3 sequence profiling were carried out. TCRdb re-analysed the reads in MiXCR, keeping a single row per CDR3 protein. The sample yields 150,000 or so distinct CDR3 sequences, less than 60% seen once. Individuals selected for sequencing had exhibited CD8+CD57+ cell expansion on flow cytometry. Study results and limitations: Patients and controls had in common 25 to 30 CD8+ CDR3 sequences.

CDR1 DFQATT and CDR2 SNEGSKA come from the germline V gene (reference sequence). This CDR3 spans 16 amino acids. V trimming: 1 base; J trimming: 7 bases; junction bases outside the gene matches: 14. The receptor's source is a human donor with aplastic anemia. This chain joins TRBV20-1 and TRBJ1-2, with 8 bases lining up with TRBD1. Sequenced sample: sorted CD4+, CD8+, or CD8+CD57+ T cells (not recorded which) from PBMCs. CDR3 in amino acids: CSARGLDRASPGGYTF. The CDR3 nucleotides read TGCAGTGCTAGAGGATTGGACAGGGCCAGTCCGGGTGGCTACACCTTC.